Given below is one T cell receptor beta chain in context. The CDR3 runs 15 residues. Per germline, CDR1 ENHRY and CDR2 SYGVKD. The V end was cut by 4 bases, the J end by 2 bases, with 14 bases between. Exclusion followed for patients with uncontrolled infection, other autoimmune disease, pregnancy or lactation. Diagnoses were established using clinical symptoms, serum thyroxine and TRAb, thyroid ultrasound and orbital computed tomography. The data are from a study of T cells in Graves' hyperthyroidism and ophthalmopathy. Amplified TCR beta CDR3 regions derived from RNA transcripts. Using the HTBI primer set, a first-round RT-PCR was run on the TCR CDR3. TCRdb re-derived calls from the multiplex PCR reads in MiXCR, one entry per CDR3 protein. The sample has around 660,000 distinct CDR3 sequences; nearly 45% are singletons.

This clonotype was sampled from an adult man with Graves' disease, either hyperthyroidism or ophthalmopathy (not recorded which). The chain couples TRBV10-3 to TRBJ2-5; D is perhaps TRBD2 (6 bases). Sequencing used peripheral blood or thyroid tissue (not recorded which). CDR3 sequence: CAISGGTRGQETQYF. As DNA, the CDR3 is TGTGCCATCAGTGGGGGAACACGGGGGCAAGAGACCCAGTACTTC.